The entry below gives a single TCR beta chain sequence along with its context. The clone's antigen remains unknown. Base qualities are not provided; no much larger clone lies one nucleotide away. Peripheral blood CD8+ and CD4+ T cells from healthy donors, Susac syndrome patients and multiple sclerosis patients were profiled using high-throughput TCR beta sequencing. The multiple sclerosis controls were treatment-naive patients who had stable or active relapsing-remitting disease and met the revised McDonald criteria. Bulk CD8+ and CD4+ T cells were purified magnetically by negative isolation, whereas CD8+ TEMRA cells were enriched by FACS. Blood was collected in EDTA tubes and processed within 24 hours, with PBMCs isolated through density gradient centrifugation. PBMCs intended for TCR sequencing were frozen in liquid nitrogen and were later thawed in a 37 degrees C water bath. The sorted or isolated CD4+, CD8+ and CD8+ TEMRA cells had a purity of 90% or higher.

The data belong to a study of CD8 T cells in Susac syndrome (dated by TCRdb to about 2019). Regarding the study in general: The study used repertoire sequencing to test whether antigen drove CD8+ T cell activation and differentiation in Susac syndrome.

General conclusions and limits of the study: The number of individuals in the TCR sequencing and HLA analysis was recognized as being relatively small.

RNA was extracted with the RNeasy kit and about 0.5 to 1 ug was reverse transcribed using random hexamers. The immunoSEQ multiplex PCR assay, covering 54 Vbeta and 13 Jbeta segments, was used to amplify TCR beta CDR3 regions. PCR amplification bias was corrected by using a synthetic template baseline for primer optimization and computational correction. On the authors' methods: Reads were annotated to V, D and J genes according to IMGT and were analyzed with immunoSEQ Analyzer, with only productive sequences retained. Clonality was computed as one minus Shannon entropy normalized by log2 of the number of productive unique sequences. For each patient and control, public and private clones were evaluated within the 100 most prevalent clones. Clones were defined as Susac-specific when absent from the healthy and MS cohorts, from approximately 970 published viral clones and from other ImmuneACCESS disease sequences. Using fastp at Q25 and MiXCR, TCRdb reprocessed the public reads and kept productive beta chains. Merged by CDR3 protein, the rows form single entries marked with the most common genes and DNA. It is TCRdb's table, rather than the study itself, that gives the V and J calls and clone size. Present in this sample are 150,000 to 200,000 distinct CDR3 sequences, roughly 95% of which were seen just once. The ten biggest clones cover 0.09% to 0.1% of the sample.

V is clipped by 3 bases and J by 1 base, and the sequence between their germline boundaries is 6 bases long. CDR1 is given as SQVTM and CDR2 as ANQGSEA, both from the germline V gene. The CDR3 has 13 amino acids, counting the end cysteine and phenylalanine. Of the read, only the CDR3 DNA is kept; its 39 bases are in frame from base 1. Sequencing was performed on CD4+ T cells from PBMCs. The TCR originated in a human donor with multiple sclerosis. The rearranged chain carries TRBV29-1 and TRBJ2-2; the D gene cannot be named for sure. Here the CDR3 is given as CSVDRVNTGELFF. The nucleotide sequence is TGCAGCGTTGATAGGGTGAACACCGGGGAGCTGTTTTTT.